The next 29 T cell receptor beta chains were all read from a single sample in a study of OX40 agonist ivuxolimab in advanced cancers. The assay was immunoSEQ multiplex PCR, and TCRdb's table has in-frame clones only and misses some. The table includes roughly 64,000 clones, about four fifths detected once. The sequencing used CD4+ or CD8+ T cells sorted from blood, collected in a trial of the OX40 agonist ivuxolimab. Receptors were obtained from an adult with an advanced solid tumor such as melanoma, head and neck, liver or kidney cancer.

The genes are TRBV19 and TRBJ2-1, with 7 nucleotides matching TRBD2. The germline V gene has CDR1 LNHDA and CDR2 SQIVND (reference sequence). V was pared by 1 base and J by 9 bases, with 6 bases of the junction left unmatched. The length of the CDR3 is 14 residues. CDR3 residues: CASSIGGSPPEQFF. The CDR3 DNA reads as TGTGCCAGTAGTATAGGCGGGAGTCCCCCTGAGCAGTTCTTC. Full variable domain (outside the CDR3, taken from reference TRBV19 and TRBJ2-1): DGGITQSPKYLFRKEGQNVTLSCEQNLNHDAMYWYRQDPGQGLRLIYYSQIVNDFQKGDIAEGYSVSREKKESFPLTVTSAQKNPTAFYLCASSIGGSPPEQFFGPGTRLTVL.

The chain joins TRBV6-1 to TRBJ2-1, with D possibly being TRBD2 (5 bases). The V gene lost 6 bases and the J gene lost 8 bases, with 11 bases spanning the gap. CDR1 is MNHNS, CDR2 SASEGT, per germline. The CDR3 loop spans 12 amino acids. The CDR3 DNA is TGTGCCAGCAGAGGGAGAGGCGATGAGCAGTTCTTC. It is translated as CASRGRGDEQFF.

The chain combines TRBV25-1 with TRBJ2-1; TRBD1 agrees at 9 bases. The CDR3 length is 16 residues. In germline, CDR1 is MGHDK, CDR2 SYGVNS. The V segment lost 5 bases and the J segment 4 bases; nucleotides outside the gene matches: 9. Written as DNA, the CDR3 is TGTGCCAGCAGTACAATTGGGACAGGGCCATACAATGAGCAGTTCTTC. This sequence encodes CASSTIGTGPYNEQFF.

The chain links TRBV7-9 to TRBJ2-5; 7 nucleotides align to TRBD2. The V gene's germline CDR1 is SEHNR and CDR2 FQNEAQ (reference sequence). Germline trimming cut 5 bases from V and 4 bases from J; bases unmatched to any gene: 7. This CDR3 has 14 residues. The CDR3: CASSIGTTGETQYF. The CDR3 DNA follows: TGTGCCAGCAGCATCGGGACTACCGGAGAGACCCAGTACTTC.

This clone has a handful of counts. V gene TRBV25-1 combines with J gene TRBJ1-1; D is uncertain. Germline CDR1 reads MGHDK; CDR2 reads SYGVNS. V shed 4 bases and J shed 12 bases, with 9 bases lying between them. The CDR3 contains 10 residues. In DNA, the CDR3 is TGTGCCAGCAGTGGGGGAAGGACTTTCTTT. It yields the protein CASSGGRTFF.

The chain uses TRBV7-9 and TRBJ1-4, with D hard to call. Trimming removed 2 bases at V and 0 bases at J, with 10 bases between. The CDR3 length is 16 residues. The germline CDR1 and CDR2 sequences are SEHNR and FQNEAQ (reference sequence). This CDR3 reads CASSLWVGSTNEKLFF. CDR3 DNA: TGTGCCAGCAGCTTATGGGTGGGTTCAACTAATGAAAAACTGTTTTTT.

Relative to its sample, this clone is large. This chain uses TRBV5-1 with TRBJ1-1; perhaps TRBD1 as D (6 bases). With 0 bases removed from V and 3 bases from J, the gap between germline ends came to 12 bases. In germline, CDR1 is SGHRS, CDR2 YFSETQ. CDR3 length equals 15 residues. The CDR3 DNA reads TGCGCCAGCAGCTTGGAGCCAGGGGCGGACACTGAAGCTTTCTTT. Protein sequence: CASSLEPGADTEAFF.

This clone was counted once. V usage is TRBV7-3 and J usage is TRBJ1-1; tentatively, D is TRBD1 (5 bases). Trimming took 1 base from V and 5 from J, leaving 8 bases between them. This CDR3 has 13 residues. Per the germline V gene, CDR1 is SGHTA and CDR2 is FQGTGA. CDR3 region: CASSLRGRTEAFF. CDR3 in DNA: TGTGCCAGCAGCTTAAGGGGGAGAACTGAAGCTTTCTTT. Looking up the rest from reference TRBV7-3 and TRBJ1-1 gives the full variable domain: GAGVSQTPSNKVTEKGKYVELRCDPISGHTALYWYRQSLGQGPEFLIYFQGTGAADDSGLPNDRFFAVRPEGSVSTLKIQRTERGDSAVYLCASSLRGRTEAFFGQGTRLTVV.

The chain combines TRBV4-2 with TRBJ2-1, with TRBD2 matching over 12 bases. The CDR3 extends over 19 amino acids. With V trimmed by 0 bases and J by 3 bases, 9 bases remained unmatched. The germline CDR1 and CDR2 sequences are LGHNA and YNFKEQ. CDR3 DNA sequence: TGTGCCAGCAGCCAAGAAGCTAGCGGGGGGGTTTATCTCTACAATGAGCAGTTCTTC. Amino acids: CASSQEASGGVYLYNEQFF.

This clone was seen once. The chain combines TRBV6-4 with TRBJ2-2, with D hard to call. CDR1 is MRHNA and CDR2 is SNTAGT in the germline V gene. The CDR3 consists of 15 residues. V dropped 3 bases and J dropped 0 bases, with 8 bases sitting between them. The DNA of the CDR3 is TGTGCCAGCAGTGAATACGCTGCGAACACCGGGGAGCTGTTTTTT. Amino acid sequence: CASSEYAANTGELFF.

Only one count was recorded for this clone. This chain uses TRBV6-5 with TRBJ1-5; 9 bases agree with TRBD1. J was trimmed by 5 bases and V by 5 bases; bases with no gene match: 4. The CDR3 spans 14 residues. Germline CDR1 is MNHEY and CDR2 is SVGAGI. The CDR3 DNA reads TGTGCCAGCAGTCATCGGACAGGGGATCAGCCCCAGCATTTT. This encodes CASSHRTGDQPQHF.

The J gene is TRBJ1-2, the V gene TRBV6-1, with TRBD1 as a possible D gene (5 bases). Trimming took 5 bases from V and 2 from J, leaving 12 bases between them. Germline CDR1 and CDR2: MNHNS and SASEGT. The CDR3 sequence is 14 residues long. CDR3: CASSTGPNNYGYTF. CDR3 bases: TGTGCCAGCAGTACGGGACCGAACAACTATGGCTACACCTTC.

This clone was picked up a small number of times. The chain employs TRBV19 and TRBJ1-6; 7 nucleotides match TRBD1. Germline-derived CDR1 and CDR2 are LNHDA and SQIVND (reference sequence). This CDR3 has 16 residues. Unmatched junction bases numbered 7, after V lost 6 bases and J lost 2 bases. CDR3 residues: CASSLGQAAYNSPLHF. In nucleotides, the CDR3 is TGTGCCAGTAGCCTCGGACAGGCTGCCTATAATTCACCCCTCCACTTT.

The V gene is TRBV7-9, the J gene TRBJ2-2; 10 positions match TRBD2. Germline CDR1 is SEHNR and CDR2 is FQNEAQ (reference sequence). With V trimmed by 3 bases and J by 1 base, 11 bases remained unmatched. This CDR3 has 19 residues. The CDR3 DNA follows: TGTGCCAGCAGCTTCCCGCCCGGGACTAGCGCGAAGAACACCGGGGAGCTGTTTTTT. Its protein is CASSFPPGTSAKNTGELFF.

This clone occurred once. This chain connects TRBV5-1 to TRBJ2-2; possibly TRBD1 for D (6 bases). CDR1 is SGHRS and CDR2 is YFSETQ in the germline V gene. V was clipped by 3 bases and J by 2 bases, with 14 bases between them. The CDR3 has 16 residues. In DNA form, the CDR3 reads TGCGCCAGCAGCTGGACGGGACAAGGTAACACCGGGGAGCTGTTTTTT. Amino acids: CASSWTGQGNTGELFF.

This clone is deemed medium-sized. The chain is built from TRBV4-3 and TRBJ2-2, with 8 bases identical to TRBD2. The CDR3 spans 18 residues. Germline CDR1 LGHNA, CDR2 YSLEER. The V and J ends lost 1 base and 3 bases, in that order; junction bases with no gene match: 10. Here the CDR3 reads CASSQGQIAGRYTGELFF. The CDR3 DNA sequence: TGCGCCAGCAGCCAAGGGCAAATAGCGGGGAGATACACCGGGGAGCTGTTTTTT.

The chain recombines TRBV19 with TRBJ1-4; a possible D gene is TRBD1 (5 bases). The V end was cut by 7 bases, the J end by 0 bases, with 15 bases between. This CDR3 has 16 residues. Germline lookup yields CDR1 LNHDA and CDR2 SQIVND (reference sequence). CDR3 nucleotides: TGTGCCAGTACGGGCAGGGTAATTTCAACTAATGAAAAACTGTTTTTT. This codes for CASTGRVISTNEKLFF. The complete variable domain, with remaining parts taken from reference TRBV19 and TRBJ1-4, reads DGGITQSPKYLFRKEGQNVTLSCEQNLNHDAMYWYRQDPGQGLRLIYYSQIVNDFQKGDIAEGYSVSREKKESFPLTVTSAQKNPTAFYLCASTGRVISTNEKLFFGSGTQLSVL.

The chain has TRBV25-1 and TRBJ1-4; D gene ambiguous. The CDR3 totals 15 residues. The V gene's germline CDR1 is MGHDK and CDR2 SYGVNS. V was shortened by 5 bases and J by 3 bases, with 13 bases between the two germline ends. CDR3 amino acids: CASSSKLMANEKLFF. The CDR3 DNA reads TGTGCCAGCAGTTCTAAGCTGATGGCTAATGAAAAACTGTTTTTT. Filled out from reference TRBV25-1 and TRBJ1-4, the complete variable domain reads EADIYQTPRYLVIGTGKKITLECSQTMGHDKMYWYQQDPGMELHLIHYSYGVNSTEKGDLSSESTVSRIRTEHFPLTLESARPSHTSQYLCASSSKLMANEKLFFGSGTQLSVL.

The chain recombines TRBV2 with TRBJ2-7; either TRBD1 or TRBD2 may supply D (6 bases each). The V end lost 7 bases, the J end lost 2 bases, and 15 bases lay between the germline ends. The germline V gene encodes CDR1 SNHLY and CDR2 FYNNEI. This CDR3 spans 14 amino acids. The CDR3 coding sequence is TGTGCCAGCACCCTGCCGGGGGCGGCCTACGAGCAGTACTTC. Translation gives CASTLPGAAYEQYF.

The chain recombines TRBV7-2 with TRBJ2-1, with 14 bases that match TRBD2. V lost 6 bases and J lost 7; bases outside the gene matches: 8. Germline lookup yields CDR1 SGHTA and CDR2 FQGNSA. This CDR3 is built from 16 residues. The CDR3 sequence is CASRSGTSGSRNEQFF. The CDR3 DNA reads TGTGCCAGCAGGTCCGGGACTAGCGGGAGTCGGAATGAGCAGTTCTTC.

The rearrangement uses TRBV5-4 and TRBJ2-2, with TRBD2 matching 10 bases. Trimming took 3 bases from V and 4 from J; bases not matched to a gene: 9. CDR3 length equals 17 residues. The germline V gene encodes CDR1 SGHNT and CDR2 YYREEE (reference sequence). CDR3 bases: TGTGCCAGCAGCTCAATGATAGCGGGAGGCGGCACCGGGGAGCTGTTTTTT. It is translated as CASSSMIAGGGTGELFF.

The rearrangement joins TRBV30 to TRBJ2-4; TRBD1 might be the D (5 bases). The germline V gene encodes CDR1 GTSNPN and CDR2 SVGIG (reference sequence). Trimming pared 5 bases from V and 1 base from J, leaving 15 bases between. This CDR3 has 15 residues. The CDR3 is CAWQPRGRAKNIQYF. CDR3 sequence (DNA): TGTGCCTGGCAACCTAGGGGCCGGGCCAAAAACATTCAGTACTTC.

The rearrangement links TRBV5-1 to TRBJ2-2; weak D call: TRBD2 (5 bases). The CDR3 totals 12 residues. V was shortened by 5 bases and J by 6 bases, with 8 bases between the two germline ends. Germline-derived CDR1 and CDR2 are SGHRS and YFSETQ. CDR3 sequence: CASRRVSGELFF. In nucleotides, the CDR3 is TGCGCCAGCAGGAGGGTTTCCGGGGAGCTGTTTTTT.

The CDR3 is CASRSPGTGYNEQFF. The CDR3 DNA reads as TGCGCCAGCAGATCTCCCGGGACAGGGTACAATGAGCAGTTCTTC. This chain joins TRBV5-1 and TRBJ2-1; TRBD1 matches at 9 bases. Germline V gene lookup returns CDR1 SGHRS and CDR2 YFSETQ. This CDR3 has 15 amino acids. J was trimmed by 4 bases and V by 5 bases; bases with no gene match: 7.

The rearrangement uses TRBV7-9 and TRBJ1-3, with 9 bases identical to TRBD1. With 5 bases clipped from V and 5 bases from J, the junction kept 7 bases outside the gene matches. The CDR3 is 15 amino acids. Germline loops: CDR1 SEHNR, CDR2 FQNEAQ (reference sequence). The CDR3 sequence: CASSPGQGVRNTIYF. The CDR3, as DNA: TGTGCCAGCAGCCCGGGACAGGGAGTACGAAACACCATATATTTT.

V usage is TRBV10-1 and J usage is TRBJ2-7; perhaps TRBD1 as D (6 bases). Trimming cost V 6 bases and J 6 bases, with 15 bases left between them. CDR3 size: 13 residues. CDR1 and CDR2 from the germline V gene are WNHNN and SYGVQD (reference sequence). Written as DNA, the CDR3 is TGCGCCAGCAGGGAAGGGGGATCGTCCGAGCAGTACTTC. It specifies CASREGGSSEQYF.

The V call is TRBV4-2, the J call TRBJ2-7; D gene unclear. Germline V gene data show CDR1 as LGHNA and CDR2 as YNFKEQ. Trimming removed 1 base at V and 4 bases at J, with 14 bases between. The CDR3 sequence is 15 residues long. DNA of the CDR3: TGTGCCAGCAGCCAAGCCCCGTCTCTAGGGTACGAGCAGTACTTC. Translating it yields CASSQAPSLGYEQYF.

The chain links TRBV2 to TRBJ2-5; 8 positions match TRBD2. The CDR3 is made up of 14 amino acids. Germline V lookup: CDR1 SNHLY, CDR2 FYNNEI. The trim removed 6 bases at V and 5 bases at J, leaving 8 bases unmatched. Here the CDR3 reads CASRGLEGGETQYF. In nucleotides, the CDR3 is TGTGCCAGCAGGGGACTAGAGGGGGGGGAGACCCAGTACTTC.

This sequence joins TRBV30 and TRBJ1-3; no firm D call. CDR3 length: 14 residues. Per the germline V gene, CDR1 is GTSNPN and CDR2 is SVGIG (reference sequence). Trimming pared 2 bases from V and 0 bases from J, leaving 8 bases between. The CDR3 sequence is CAWSTNDSGNTIYF. CDR3 nucleotides: TGTGCCTGGAGTACGAATGACTCTGGAAACACCATATATTTT.